This TCR beta chain emerged from a study of regulatory T cells in long-lasting Graves disease. CDR3 regions were amplified by Arm-PCR using iRepertoire HTBI primers to build TCR beta libraries. TCRdb passed the multiplex PCR reads through MiXCR, listing each CDR3 protein once. Counted here are a few hundred thousand distinct CDR3 sequences, roughly 17% occurring once; the ten biggest clones make up about 32%. General study results and limits: Shared public clonotypes totalled some 2,500 in persistent patients, compared with 966 in new patients.

This clonotype appeared many times. Its antigen is currently unknown. Time point specified: newly diagnosed GD, antithyroid drugs for less than 3 months. Scientists built the TCR library using RNA that was extracted from PBMCs. Germline V gene data show CDR1 as MDHEN and CDR2 as SYDVKM. This CDR3 region has 12 residues. The junction had 5 bases not matched to a gene; V was cut back by 10 bases and J by 3 bases. This sample was also put to use in a study of T cells in Graves' hyperthyroidism and ophthalmopathy. That report notes: Within blood appeared most thyroid clonotypes that had expanded above 0.001.

The starting material was peripheral blood mononuclear cells (PBMCs), obtained at new diagnosis, from a patient treated with antithyroid drugs. This sequence joins TRBV28 and TRBJ2-7, with TRBD1 matching 8 bases. The TCR comes from a man aged 35 to 55 with Graves disease. The CDR3 region has the DNA TGTGCCATCCAGGACAGGGTCTACGAGCAGTACTTC. As protein: CAIQDRVYEQYF.